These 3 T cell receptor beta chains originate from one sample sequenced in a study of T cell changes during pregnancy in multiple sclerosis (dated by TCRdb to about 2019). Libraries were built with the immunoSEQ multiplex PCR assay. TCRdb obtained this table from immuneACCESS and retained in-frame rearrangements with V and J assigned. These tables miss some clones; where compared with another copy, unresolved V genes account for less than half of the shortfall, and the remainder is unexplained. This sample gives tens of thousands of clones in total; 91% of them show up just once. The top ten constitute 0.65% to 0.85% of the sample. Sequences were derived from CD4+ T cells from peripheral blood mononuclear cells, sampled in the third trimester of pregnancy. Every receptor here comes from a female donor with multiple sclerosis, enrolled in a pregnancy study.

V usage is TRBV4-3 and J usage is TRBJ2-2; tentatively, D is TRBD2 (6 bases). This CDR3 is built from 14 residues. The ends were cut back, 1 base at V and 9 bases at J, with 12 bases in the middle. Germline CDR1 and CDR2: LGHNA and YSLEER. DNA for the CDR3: TGCGCCAGCAGCCAAGTGCAGGGAGGTTGGGAGCTGTTTTTT. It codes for CASSQVQGGWELFF.

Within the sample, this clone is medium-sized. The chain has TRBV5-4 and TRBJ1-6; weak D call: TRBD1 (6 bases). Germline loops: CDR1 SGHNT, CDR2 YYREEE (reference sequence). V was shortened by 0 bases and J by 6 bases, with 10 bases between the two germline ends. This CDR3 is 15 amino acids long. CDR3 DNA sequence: TGTGCCAGCAGCTTGGCCGACAGGCGTAATTCACCCCTCCACTTT. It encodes CASSLADRRNSPLHF. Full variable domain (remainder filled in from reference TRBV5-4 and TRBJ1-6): ETGVTQSPTHLIKTRGQQVTLRCSSQSGHNTVSWYQQALGQGPQFIFQYYREEENGRGNFPPRFSGLQFPNYSSELNVNALELDDSALYLCASSLADRRNSPLHFGNGTRLTVT.

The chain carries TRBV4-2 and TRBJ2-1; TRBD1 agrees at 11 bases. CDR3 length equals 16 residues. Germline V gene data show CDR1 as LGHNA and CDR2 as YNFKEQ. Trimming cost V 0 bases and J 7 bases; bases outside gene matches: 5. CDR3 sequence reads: CASSQDRTGGRNEQFF. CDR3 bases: TGTGCCAGCAGCCAAGATCGGACAGGGGGCAGGAATGAGCAGTTCTTC.